The 5 T cell receptor beta chains given below trace back to one sample, sequenced in a study of T cell responses to AZD1222 COVID-19 vaccine. Profiled with immunoSEQ multiplex PCR; TCRdb holds only in-frame clones, not every one. The sample contains approximately 160,000 clones, roughly 94% of which appear only once. Source: peripheral blood, taken 28 days after the second AZD1222 dose. The receptor source for this set is an adult who received the AZD1222 COVID-19 vaccine.

The chain employs TRBV3-1 (or the pseudogene TRBV3-2) and TRBJ1-2, with D hard to call. The CDR3 extends over 15 amino acids. The germline CDR1 and CDR2 sequences are LGHDT and YNNKEL (reference sequence). Trimming pared 1 base from V and 5 bases from J, leaving 14 bases between. DNA of the CDR3: TGTGCCAGCAGCCAAGGGGCAAATTTAGTTTATGGCTACACCTTC. It translates to CASSQGANLVYGYTF.

This chain uses TRBV12-3 or TRBV12-4 with TRBJ2-6; D is undetermined. The CDR3 loop spans 13 amino acids. V lost 9 bases to trimming and J lost 3 bases, with 9 bases between them. The CDR3 DNA reads as TGTGCCAGTAGGGTGAGTGGGGCCAACGTCCTGACTTTC. Its protein product is CASRVSGANVLTF.

The chain has TRBV19 and TRBJ1-5; D remains unclear. This CDR3 is built from 17 residues. Germline-derived CDR1 and CDR2 are LNHDA and SQIVND (reference sequence). Trimming took off 7 bases at V and 2 bases at J, with 21 bases between the two ends. The CDR3 loop reads CASTTAGGRDGNQPQHF. The CDR3 nucleotides are TGTGCCAGTACCACAGCGGGCGGACGTGACGGCAATCAGCCCCAGCATTTT.

This chain uses TRBV7-9 with TRBJ1-6; TRBD1 matches at 7 bases. Germline V gene data show CDR1 as SEHNR and CDR2 as FQNEAQ (reference sequence). Trimming removed 5 bases from V and 7 bases from J; junction bases left unmatched: 11. This CDR3 region has 16 residues. Here the CDR3 reads CASSPDRESPNSPLHF. The DNA for the CDR3 is TGTGCCAGCAGCCCCGACAGGGAGTCGCCGAATTCACCCCTCCACTTT.

V is TRBV4-2 and J is TRBJ1-5; maybe TRBD1 (6 bases). The CDR3 is 15 amino acids. Germline values: CDR1 LGHNA, CDR2 YNFKEQ. V lost 1 base to trimming and J lost 7 bases, with 14 bases between them. CDR3 protein: CASSQGSSQGQPQHF. In nucleotides, the CDR3 is TGTGCCAGCAGCCAAGGGAGTTCTCAGGGGCAGCCCCAGCATTTT.